The entry that follows covers one TCR beta chain sequence. What antigen it recognizes has not been identified. No quality values exist for individual bases; no much larger clone is one base distant. The library was obtained by RT-PCR. TCRdb shows the sequencer as Illumina HiSeq 2500. The public reads were reprocessed in TCRdb via fastp at Q25 and MiXCR, keeping in-frame beta chains. Rows merge per CDR3 protein into single entries with the most common DNA and genes. The sample contains hundreds of thousands of distinct CDR3 sequences, about 7.6% of them found a single time. 10% to 15% of the sample rests with the top ten. The data were taken from a study of response to subunit inactivated influenza vaccine (dated by TCRdb to 2016 to 2018). A note on the overall study: Deep quantitative T cell receptor repertoire profiling was used in the study to track responses to a trivalent subunit inactivated influenza vaccine.

Study-level results and caveats: The authors proposed that each seasonal influenza vaccination may bring in only a limited number of new T cells.

The TCR sequence derives from a man between 50 and 75 years old who received an inactivated influenza vaccine. Donor details come from another sample of the same person, matched by shared clones. The input for sequencing was PBMCs from blood, taken about 23 months after vaccination.

At the DNA level, the sequence is TGCAGCGTTGAAGAATTCGTGACTAGCGGGAGGGCCTGGTCTACAGATACGCAGTATTTT. It is translated as CSVEEFVTSGRAWSTDTQYF. The V gene is TRBV29-1 and the J gene is TRBJ2-3, with 14 bases aligning to TRBD2. From V the trimming removes 0 bases and from J it removes 3 bases, while the gene matches leave 14 bases of the junction unaccounted for. Including cysteine and phenylalanine, the CDR3 has 20 amino acids. Kept here is only the CDR3 DNA, which spans 60 bases and is read in frame from base 1. CDR1 and CDR2, looked up from the germline V gene, are SQVTM and ANQGSEA.